Sequencing of this T cell receptor beta chain was carried out in a study of monozygotic twins with inflammatory bowel disease. cDNA was made in eight separate reactions per sample. TCRdb processed the 5' RACE reads again and assigns one entry to each CDR3 protein, with no DNA. This sample's table has just over 300,000 distinct CDR3 sequences. Overall study results and limits: The inverse Simpson measure of TCRbeta diversity was lower in IBD patients than in healthy co-twins. Versus healthy twins, IBD patients showed fewer clonotypes shared with others, especially with disease activity.

A remark on this clonotype: Its target is unknown.

There are 14 residues in the CDR3. CDR1 and CDR2 from the germline V gene are LNHDA and SQIVND (reference sequence). The chain employs TRBV19 and TRBJ2-7; TCRdb names TRBD1, which stays unverified in the absence of DNA. The receptor's source is a human donor with ulcerative colitis or Crohn's disease, or a healthy co-twin of an affected twin (not recorded which). Sequenced material: blood. CDR3 region: CASSMKQGPDEQYF.